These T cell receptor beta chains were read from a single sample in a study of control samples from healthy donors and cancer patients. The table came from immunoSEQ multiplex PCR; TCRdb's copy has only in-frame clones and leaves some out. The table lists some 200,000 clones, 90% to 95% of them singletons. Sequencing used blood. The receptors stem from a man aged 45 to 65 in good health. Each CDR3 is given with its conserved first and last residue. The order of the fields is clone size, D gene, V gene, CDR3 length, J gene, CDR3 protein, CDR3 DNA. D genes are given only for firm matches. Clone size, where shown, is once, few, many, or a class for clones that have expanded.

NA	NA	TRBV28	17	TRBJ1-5	CASSQPWEGGGNQPQHF	TGTGCCAGTAGTCAACCTTGGGAGGGCGGGGGCAATCAGCCCCAGCATTTT
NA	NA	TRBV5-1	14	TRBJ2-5	CASSLLSVQETQYF	TGCGCCAGCAGCTTGCTGTCAGTACAAGAGACCCAGTACTTC
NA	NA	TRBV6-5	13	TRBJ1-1	CASSFGRNTEAFF	TGTGCCAGCAGTTTCGGCAGGAACACTGAAGCTTTCTTT
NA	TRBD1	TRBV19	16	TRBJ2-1	CASSIKGRTGMNEQFF	TGTGCCAGTAGTATAAAGGGTCGGACAGGGATGAATGAGCAGTTCTTC
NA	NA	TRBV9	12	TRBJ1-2	CASSAVGGGYTF	TGTGCCAGCAGCGCAGTGGGAGGCGGCTACACCTTC
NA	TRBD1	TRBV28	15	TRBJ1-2	CASSEPGQGANGYTF	TGTGCCAGCAGTGAACCGGGACAGGGGGCGAATGGCTACACCTTC
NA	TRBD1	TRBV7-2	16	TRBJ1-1	CASSSQGALMNTEAFF	TGTGCCAGCAGCTCACAGGGGGCTTTGATGAACACTGAAGCTTTCTTT
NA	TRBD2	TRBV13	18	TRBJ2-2	CASSPAGTSGGGTGELFF	TGTGCCAGCAGCCCCGCCGGGACTAGCGGGGGAGGCACCGGGGAGCTGTTTTTT
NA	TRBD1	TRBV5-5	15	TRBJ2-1	CASSSRDRVGNEQFF	TGTGCCAGCAGCTCCCGGGACAGGGTGGGGAATGAGCAGTTCTTC
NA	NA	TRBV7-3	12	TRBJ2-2	CASSLVPGELFF	TGTGCCAGCAGCCTAGTACCCGGGGAGCTGTTTTTT
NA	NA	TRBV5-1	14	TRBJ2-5	CASSFQGGPETQYF	TGCGCCAGCTCCTTTCAAGGGGGTCCCGAGACCCAGTACTTC
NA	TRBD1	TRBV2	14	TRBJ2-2	CATNTGTETGELFF	TGTGCCACCAATACCGGGACAGAGACCGGGGAGCTGTTTTTT
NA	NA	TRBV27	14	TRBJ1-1	CASSLEDGRTEAFF	TGTGCCAGCAGTTTGGAGGACGGGCGCACTGAAGCTTTCTTT
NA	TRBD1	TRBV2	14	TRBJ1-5	CASSGGTGGQPQHF	TGTGCCAGCAGTGGGGGGACAGGGGGTCAGCCCCAGCATTTT
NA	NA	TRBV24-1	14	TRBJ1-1	CATRAQAANTEAFF	TGCGCCACCAGGGCACAGGCGGCGAACACTGAAGCTTTCTTT
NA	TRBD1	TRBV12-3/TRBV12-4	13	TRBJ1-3	CASSSGQGGTIYF	TGTGCCAGCAGTTCCGGACAGGGAGGCACCATATATTTT
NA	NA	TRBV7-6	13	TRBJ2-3	CASSLGGIDTQYF	TGTGCCAGCAGCTTAGGTGGAATAGATACGCAGTATTTT
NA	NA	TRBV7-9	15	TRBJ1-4	CASSLGAATNEKLFF	TGTGCCAGCAGCTTAGGAGCGGCAACTAATGAAAAACTGTTTTTT
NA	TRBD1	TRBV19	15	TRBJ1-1	CASTPRQGVGTEAFF	TGTGCCAGTACCCCCCGACAGGGGGTTGGAACTGAAGCTTTCTTT
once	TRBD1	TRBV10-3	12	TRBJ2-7	CAIRQTGKEQYF	TGTGCCATCAGACAGACAGGGAAGGAGCAGTACTTC
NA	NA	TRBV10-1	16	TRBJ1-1	CASSEEGTGDNTEAFF	TGCGCCAGCAGTGAGGAGGGAACCGGAGATAACACTGAAGCTTTCTTT
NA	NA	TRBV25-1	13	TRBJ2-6	CASAYSGANVLTF	TGTGCCAGCGCGTACTCTGGGGCCAACGTCCTGACTTTC
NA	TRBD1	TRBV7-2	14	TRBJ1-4	CASSDRGPGEKLFF	TGTGCCAGCAGCGACAGGGGGCCCGGGGAAAAACTGTTTTTT
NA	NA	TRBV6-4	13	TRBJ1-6	CASSRDLNSPLHF	TGTGCCAGCAGTCGAGACCTTAATTCACCCCTCCACTTT
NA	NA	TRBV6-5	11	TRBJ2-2	CASTNTGELFF	TGTGCCAGCACCAACACTGGGGAGCTGTTTTTT
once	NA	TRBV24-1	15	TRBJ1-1	CATSDSRGVPTEAFF	TGTGCCACCAGTGATTCAAGGGGCGTCCCCACTGAAGCTTTCTTT
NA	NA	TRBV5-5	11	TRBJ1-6	CASSQNSPLHF	TGTGCCAGCAGCCAAAATTCACCCCTCCACTTT
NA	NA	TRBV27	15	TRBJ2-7	CASSFVSGLLYEQYF	TGTGCCAGCAGTTTTGTTTCCGGGCTTCTCTACGAGCAGTACTTC
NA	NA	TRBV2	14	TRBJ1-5	CASSERGLVQPQHF	TGTGCCAGCAGTGAGCGGGGTCTTGTTCAGCCCCAGCATTTT
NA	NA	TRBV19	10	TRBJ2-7	CASWTYEQYF	TGTGCCTCGTGGACCTACGAGCAGTACTTC
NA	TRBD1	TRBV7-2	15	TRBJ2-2	CASSGQVANTGELFF	TGTGCCAGCAGCGGACAGGTGGCTAACACCGGGGAGCTGTTTTTT
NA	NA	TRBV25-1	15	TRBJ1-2	CASSEAGRFFVGYTF	TGTGCCAGCAGTGAGGCGGGACGGTTTTTTGTTGGCTACACCTTC